A selection of T cell receptor beta chains follows, all from one sample in a study of post-analysis software for immune sequencing data. MiXCR, applied by TCRdb to the PCR reads, yields one record per CDR3 protein. Altogether over 700,000 distinct CDR3 sequences are present, around 27% being singletons, with the ten largest covering more than 0.55%. The sample was blood. The receptor set was obtained from a girl aged 5 to 17 with multiple sclerosis. Both conserved end residues are part of each CDR3. The D gene is left open where the match is weak. Where a row states a size, it is once, few, many or the class of an expanded clone; other rows omit it.

v_gene: TRBV24-1; abundance: few; j_gene: TRBJ2-1; d_gene: -; CDR3nt: TGTGCCACCAGCGGAGTTACTAGTTCGCCCTACAATGAGCAGTTCTTC; CDR3aa: CATSGVTSSPYNEQFF
v_gene: TRBV9; abundance: few; j_gene: TRBJ1-4; d_gene: TRBD1; CDR3nt: TGTGCCAGCAGCGTAGCTGGGACAGGTGGTAGTGAAAAACTGTTTTTT; CDR3aa: CASSVAGTGGSEKLFF
v_gene: TRBV2; abundance: -; j_gene: TRBJ1-1; d_gene: -; CDR3nt: TGTGCCACCGTAGGGCTGAACACTGAAGCTTTCTTT; CDR3aa: CATVGLNTEAFF
v_gene: TRBV20-1; abundance: -; j_gene: TRBJ2-5; d_gene: TRBD1; CDR3nt: TGCAGTGCTCCCCTTACAGGGGGCTGGGAGACCCAGTACTTC; CDR3aa: CSAPLTGGWETQYF
v_gene: TRBV20-1; abundance: -; j_gene: TRBJ1-5; d_gene: -; CDR3nt: TGCAGTGCTGGATATCAACCCCAGCATTTT; CDR3aa: CSAGYQPQHF
v_gene: TRBV3-1; abundance: few; j_gene: TRBJ1-2; d_gene: -; CDR3nt: TGTGCCAGCAGCCAGACCATGCCCCGGGGGGCCCCTTATGGCTACACCTTC; CDR3aa: CASSQTMPRGAPYGYTF
v_gene: TRBV12-3/TRBV12-4; abundance: once; j_gene: TRBJ2-1; d_gene: TRBD2; CDR3nt: TGTGCCAGCACCGGTGCGGGAGGCTTCTACAATGAGCAGTTCTTC; CDR3aa: CASTGAGGFYNEQFF
v_gene: TRBV7-8; abundance: -; j_gene: TRBJ2-1; d_gene: TRBD2; CDR3nt: TGTGCCAGCAGCTCAAGACCCCAACTTCTAGCGGGAGGGAGCTCCTACAATGAGCAGTTCTTC; CDR3aa: CASSSRPQLLAGGSSYNEQFF
v_gene: TRBV6-5; abundance: -; j_gene: TRBJ2-1; d_gene: TRBD2; CDR3nt: TGTGCCAGCAGAACTGGTCTAGCGGGGCTGGAACATGAGCAGTTCTTC; CDR3aa: CASRTGLAGLEHEQFF
v_gene: TRBV3-1; abundance: few; j_gene: TRBJ2-1; d_gene: -; CDR3nt: TGTGCCAGCAGCCAAGATCGAGGGGGTAGGGAGCAGTTCTTC; CDR3aa: CASSQDRGGREQFF
v_gene: TRBV10-3; abundance: -; j_gene: TRBJ2-1; d_gene: TRBD1; CDR3nt: TGTGCCATCAGCCCCGGGACAGCGCAGTTCTTC; CDR3aa: CAISPGTAQFF
v_gene: TRBV12-3/TRBV12-4; abundance: few; j_gene: TRBJ1-2; d_gene: -; CDR3nt: TGTGCCAGCAGTCTGAGCCTGGGACCTAACTATGGCTACACCTTC; CDR3aa: CASSLSLGPNYGYTF
v_gene: TRBV28; abundance: -; j_gene: TRBJ2-3; d_gene: TRBD2; CDR3nt: TGTGCCAGCAGCGGGACTAGCGGGAGGGCCTTCACAGATACGCAGTATTTT; CDR3aa: CASSGTSGRAFTDTQYF
v_gene: TRBV11-2; abundance: -; j_gene: TRBJ2-3; d_gene: -; CDR3nt: TGTGCCAGCAGCGGAAGTACGCAGTATTTT; CDR3aa: CASSGSTQYF
v_gene: TRBV24-1; abundance: few; j_gene: TRBJ2-4; d_gene: TRBD1; CDR3nt: TGTGCCACCAGTGAGTCAGGGACAGGGGGCTTCATTCAGTACTTC; CDR3aa: CATSESGTGGFIQYF
v_gene: TRBV15; abundance: -; j_gene: TRBJ2-7; d_gene: -; CDR3nt: TGTGCCACCAGCACAGCGGATGGGTACGAGCAGTACTTC; CDR3aa: CATSTADGYEQYF